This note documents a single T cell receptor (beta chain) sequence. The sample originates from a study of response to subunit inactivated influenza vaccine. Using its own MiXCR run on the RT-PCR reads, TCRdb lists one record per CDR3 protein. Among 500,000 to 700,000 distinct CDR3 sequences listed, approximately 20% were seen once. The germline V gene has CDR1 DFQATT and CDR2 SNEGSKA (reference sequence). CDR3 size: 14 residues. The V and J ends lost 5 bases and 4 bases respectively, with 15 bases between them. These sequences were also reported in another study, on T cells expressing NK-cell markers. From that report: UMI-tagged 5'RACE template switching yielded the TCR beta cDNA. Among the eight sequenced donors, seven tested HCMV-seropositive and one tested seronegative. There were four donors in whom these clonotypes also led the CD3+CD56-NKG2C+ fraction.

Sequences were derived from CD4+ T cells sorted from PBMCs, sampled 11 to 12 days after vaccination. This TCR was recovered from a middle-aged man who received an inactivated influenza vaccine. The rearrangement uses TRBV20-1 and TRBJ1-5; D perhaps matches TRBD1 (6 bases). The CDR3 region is CSAEQGGENQPQHF. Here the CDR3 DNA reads TGCAGTGCTGAACAGGGAGGAGAAAATCAGCCCCAGCATTTT.